These 14 T cell receptor beta chains were sequenced from one sample in a study of cytomegalovirus exposure and HLA in healthy donors. The study ran its PCR with 60 Vbeta and 13 Jbeta primers. Generated by immunoSEQ multiplex PCR, the TCRdb table keeps only in-frame clones and is missing some. This repertoire shows roughly 150,000 clones, approximately 75% found once; its top ten account for roughly 2%. The sample taken for sequencing was PBMCs. The origin of the receptors is a woman between 18 and 30 years old in good health and CMV-seronegative.

This clone has more than one count but fewer than ten. The V and J genes are TRBV6-1 and TRBJ1-5; no reliable D call. The CDR3 sequence is 17 residues long. The ends were cut back, 4 bases at V and 1 base at J, with 17 bases in the middle. Germline loops: CDR1 MNHNS, CDR2 SASEGT. The CDR3 spells CASSAIGPGSSNQPQHF. CDR3 in DNA: TGTGCCAGCAGTGCCATCGGCCCAGGTTCGAGCAATCAGCCCCAGCATTTT.

The gene calls are TRBV27 and TRBJ1-4; 7 bases are a match to TRBD1. Per the germline V gene, CDR1 is MNHEY and CDR2 is SMNVEV (reference sequence). There are 16 residues in the CDR3. J lost 0 bases, V lost 8 bases, and 9 bases had no gene match. The DNA for the CDR3 is TGTGCCAGCCGGACAGGTTTTTTTGCAACTAATGAAAAACTGTTTTTT. Translation gives CASRTGFFATNEKLFF.

The chain employs TRBV9 and TRBJ2-7; 7 nucleotides agree with TRBD1. The CDR3 loop spans 13 amino acids. J was trimmed by 6 bases and V by 3 bases; bases with no gene match: 6. Germline assignment: CDR1 SGDLS and CDR2 YYNGEE. The CDR3 DNA reads as TGTGCCAGCAGCGCGAAGACAGGGTCCGAGCAGTACTTC. Translated: CASSAKTGSEQYF.

This chain connects TRBV9 to TRBJ2-1; 8 bases agree with TRBD2. Germline V CDR1 and CDR2: SGDLS, YYNGEE. The V gene end was trimmed by 3 bases and the J gene end by 5 bases; junction bases not matched to a gene: 10. The CDR3 has 16 residues. Here the CDR3 reads CASSGGAAGVNNEQFF. The CDR3 DNA reads as TGTGCCAGCAGCGGAGGTGCAGCGGGGGTGAACAATGAGCAGTTCTTC.

The rearrangement links TRBV6-1 to TRBJ1-1; D is uncertain. The germline V gene encodes CDR1 MNHNS and CDR2 SASEGT. The CDR3 runs to 12 residues. Trimming took off 2 bases at V and 7 bases at J, with 8 bases between the two ends. Here the CDR3 DNA reads TGTGCCAGCAGTGAATTTGGCCTTGAAGCTTTCTTT. Translating gives CASSEFGLEAFF.

This chain uses TRBV5-1 with TRBJ2-5; TRBD2 agrees at 8 bases. TRBJ2-7 matches the DNA end more closely, so the J call is doubtful. This CDR3 contains 15 residues. The germline V gene encodes CDR1 SGHRS and CDR2 YFSETQ. CDR3 loop: CASSRSSGLSYEQYF. In nucleotides, the CDR3 is TGCGCCAGCAGTAGATCTAGCGGGCTAAGCTACGAGCAGTACTTC.

There are a few counts of this clone. This chain links TRBV6-1 with TRBJ2-3; D is unclear. The CDR3 spans 13 residues. The germline V gene has CDR1 MNHNS and CDR2 SASEGT. With 6 bases removed from V and 5 bases from J, the gap between germline ends came to 12 bases. Here the CDR3 DNA reads TGTGCCAGCAGCGCCTCGACGGGAGATACGCAGTATTTT. As protein: CASSASTGDTQYF.

The V and J genes are TRBV5-4 and TRBJ1-6, with 9 bases that match TRBD1. The CDR3 is 19 residues long. Germline values: CDR1 SGHNT, CDR2 YYREEE (reference sequence). Germline trimming cut 3 bases from V and 0 bases from J; bases unmatched to any gene: 10. CDR3 protein: CASSSQGARPNSYNSPLHF. For the CDR3, the DNA is TGTGCCAGCAGCTCACAGGGGGCCCGACCGAACTCCTATAATTCACCCCTCCACTTT. Combining the CDR3 with reference TRBV5-4 and TRBJ1-6 gives the whole variable domain ETGVTQSPTHLIKTRGQQVTLRCSSQSGHNTVSWYQQALGQGPQFIFQYYREEENGRGNFPPRFSGLQFPNYSSELNVNALELDDSALYLCASSSQGARPNSYNSPLHFGNGTRLTVT.

V gene TRBV4-2 combines with J gene TRBJ2-2; the D is unclear. Germline CDR1 is LGHNA and CDR2 is YNFKEQ. V was pared by 2 bases and J by 2 bases, with 9 bases between. The CDR3 extends over 15 amino acids. Written as DNA, the CDR3 is TGTGCCAGCAGCCAAATGAGACTTAACACCGGGGAGCTGTTTTTT. Protein sequence: CASSQMRLNTGELFF.

The count of this clone is one. Germline is not matched at one junction end, which may reflect a read error. This chain links TRBV19 with TRBJ2-5; possibly TRBD1 for D (5 bases). CDR3 length equals 14 residues. Germline assignment: CDR1 LNHDA and CDR2 SQIVND (reference sequence). The CDR3 DNA reads TGTGCCAGTAGTATTGACAGTCGACAAGAGGCCCAGTACTTC. This translates into CASSIDSRQEAQYF. The full variable domain, its missing parts supplied by reference TRBV19 and TRBJ2-5, is DGGITQSPKYLFRKEGQNVTLSCEQNLNHDAMYWYRQDPGQGLRLIYYSQIVNDFQKGDIAEGYSVSREKKESFPLTVTSAQKNPTAFYLCASSIDSRQEAQYFGPGTRLLVL.

The rearrangement links TRBV19 to TRBJ2-5, with D possibly being TRBD1 (7 bases). Looked up from germline, CDR1 is LNHDA and CDR2 is SQIVND (reference sequence). The CDR3 is 12 residues long. Trimming removed 9 bases at V and 5 bases at J, with 13 bases between. Here the CDR3 DNA reads TGTGCCAGCCAGGGGGGCCCGGAGACCCAGTACTTC. It is translated as CASQGGPETQYF.

The rearrangement joins TRBV19 to TRBJ1-2; 9 bases are shared with TRBD1. Per germline, CDR1 LNHDA and CDR2 SQIVND (reference sequence). V was clipped by 5 bases and J by 2 bases; unmatched bases: 9. The CDR3 runs 16 residues. The DNA of the CDR3 is TGTGCCAGTAGTTTATTACCGGGACAGGGAAACTATGGCTACACCTTC. This gives the protein CASSLLPGQGNYGYTF.

The chain employs TRBV28 and TRBJ1-4; D is perhaps TRBD1 (6 bases). This CDR3 has 15 amino acids. The V gene's germline CDR1 is MDHEN and CDR2 SYDVKM. Trimming removed 2 bases at V and 3 bases at J, with 10 bases between. The CDR3 coding sequence is TGTGCCAGCAGTTTAAAGGGGGTACCTAATGAAAAACTGTTTTTT. This encodes CASSLKGVPNEKLFF.

J is TRBJ1-1 and V is TRBV5-5, with 7 bases matching TRBD1. Trimming took 0 bases from V and 1 from J; bases not matched to a gene: 6. Germline V gene sequence: CDR1 SGHKS, CDR2 YYEKEE (reference sequence). CDR3 size: 16 residues. CDR3 sequence: CASSLAARQGNTEAFF. The CDR3, as DNA: TGTGCCAGCAGCTTGGCTGCTCGACAGGGGAACACTGAAGCTTTCTTT.